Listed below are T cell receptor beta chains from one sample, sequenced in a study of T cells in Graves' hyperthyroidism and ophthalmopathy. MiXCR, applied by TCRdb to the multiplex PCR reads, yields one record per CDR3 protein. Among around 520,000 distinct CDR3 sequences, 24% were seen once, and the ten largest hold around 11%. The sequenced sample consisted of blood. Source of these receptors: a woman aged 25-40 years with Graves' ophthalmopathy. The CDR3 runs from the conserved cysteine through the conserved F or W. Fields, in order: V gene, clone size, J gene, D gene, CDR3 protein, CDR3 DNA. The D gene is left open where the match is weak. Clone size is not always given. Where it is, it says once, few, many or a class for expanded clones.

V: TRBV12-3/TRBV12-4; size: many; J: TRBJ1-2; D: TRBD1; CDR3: CASSLGGDRDSGYTF; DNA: TGTGCCAGCAGTTTAGGTGGGGACAGGGACTCTGGCTACACCTTC
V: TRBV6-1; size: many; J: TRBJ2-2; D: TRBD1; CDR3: CASSAWGQGNTGELFF; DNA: TGTGCCAGCAGTGCTTGGGGACAGGGGAACACCGGGGAGCTGTTTTTT
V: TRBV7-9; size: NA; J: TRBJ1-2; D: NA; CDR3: CASSQGAGCGYTF; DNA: TGTGCCAGCAGTCAAGGGGCTGGCTGTGGCTACACCTTC
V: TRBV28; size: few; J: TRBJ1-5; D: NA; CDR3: CASSSEIGNQPQHF; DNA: TGTGCCAGCAGTAGTGAGATTGGAAATCAGCCCCAGCATTTT
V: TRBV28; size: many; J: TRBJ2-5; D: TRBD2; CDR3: CASNPPGTSGVQETQYF; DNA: TGTGCCAGCAACCCCCCAGGGACTAGCGGGGTCCAAGAGACCCAGTACTTC
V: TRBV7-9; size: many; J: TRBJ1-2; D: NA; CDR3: CASSLYDWAPVRDYGYTF; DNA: TGTGCCAGCAGCTTATACGATTGGGCACCTGTGAGGGACTATGGCTACACCTTC
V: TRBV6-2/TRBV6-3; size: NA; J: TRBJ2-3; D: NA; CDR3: CASRQRAGAADTQYF; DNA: TGTGCCAGCAGACAGAGGGCAGGAGCTGCAGATACGCAGTACTTT
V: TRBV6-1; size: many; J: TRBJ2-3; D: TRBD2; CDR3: CASSEAGGADTQYF; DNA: TGTGCCAGCAGTGAGGCGGGGGGAGCGGATACGCAGTATTTT
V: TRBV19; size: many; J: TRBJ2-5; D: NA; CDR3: CASSGVFQETQYF; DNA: TGTGCCAGTAGTGGGGTATTTCAAGAGACCCAGTACTTC
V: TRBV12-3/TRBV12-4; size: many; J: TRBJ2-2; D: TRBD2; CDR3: CASSNRIGTSPGELFF; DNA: TGTGCCAGCTCCAACAGGATCGGGACTAGCCCCGGGGAGCTGTTTTTT
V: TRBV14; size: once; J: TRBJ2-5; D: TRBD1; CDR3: CASSQNAGTGTGRETQYF; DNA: TGTGCCAGCAGCCAAAATGCTGGGACAGGGACGGGACGAGAGACCCAGTACTTC
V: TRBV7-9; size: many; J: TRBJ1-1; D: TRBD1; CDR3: CASSTRLRGRTEAFF; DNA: TGTGCCAGCAGCACAAGGCTAAGGGGGCGCACTGAAGCTTTCTTT
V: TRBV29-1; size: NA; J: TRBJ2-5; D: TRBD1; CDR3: CSVPYGQGETQYF; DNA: TGCAGCGTTCCCTACGGACAGGGGGAGACCCAGTACTTC